Listed below are T cell receptor beta chains from one sample, sequenced in a study of CD8 T cells in ankylosing spondylitis. One entry per CDR3 protein, called by TCRdb with MiXCR from the 5' RACE reads. Here the sample spans around 340,000 distinct CDR3 sequences, approximately 22% being singletons. The sequencing input was blood, either unsorted or a sorted T cell fraction (not recorded which). The receptors were gathered from a male donor with ankylosing spondylitis or in good health (not recorded which). The CDR3 runs from the conserved cysteine through the conserved F or W. The order of the fields is D gene, V gene, J gene, clone size, CDR3 DNA, CDR3 protein. A D gene is named only where the DNA matches it firmly. Rows may omit the clone size; those that give it use once, few, many or a size class.

d_gene: TRBD1
v_gene: TRBV20-1
j_gene: TRBJ2-1
abundance: -
CDR3nt: TGCAGTGCTAGAGTGACCGGGACAGGGGTCGGCAATGAGCAGTTCTTC
CDR3aa: CSARVTGTGVGNEQFF

d_gene: -
v_gene: TRBV2
j_gene: TRBJ1-1
abundance: few
CDR3nt: TGTTCTCGCGGGGTTTCCACTGAAGCTTTCTTT
CDR3aa: CSRGVSTEAFF

d_gene: -
v_gene: TRBV6-6
j_gene: TRBJ2-2
abundance: -
CDR3nt: TGTGCCAGCAGTTACGTGACCGGGGAGCTGTTTTTT
CDR3aa: CASSYVTGELFF

d_gene: TRBD1
v_gene: TRBV29-1
j_gene: TRBJ1-5
abundance: -
CDR3nt: TGCAGCGCACAAGGGACAGGGGAAGATCAGCCCCAGCATTTT
CDR3aa: CSAQGTGEDQPQHF

d_gene: -
v_gene: TRBV11-2
j_gene: TRBJ2-1
abundance: few
CDR3nt: TGTGCCAGCAGCGGGCCGGGACCCCGAAACAATGAGCAGTTCTTC
CDR3aa: CASSGPGPRNNEQFF

d_gene: -
v_gene: TRBV6-5
j_gene: TRBJ2-1
abundance: -
CDR3nt: TGTGCCAGCAGTAGCGCCGGCGATGAGCAGTTCTTC
CDR3aa: CASSSAGDEQFF

d_gene: TRBD1
v_gene: TRBV4-1
j_gene: TRBJ2-7
abundance: few
CDR3nt: TGCGCCAGCAGACTCGGACAGGCTGGGTCCTACGAGCAGTACTTC
CDR3aa: CASRLGQAGSYEQYF

d_gene: TRBD1
v_gene: TRBV10-3
j_gene: TRBJ2-5
abundance: -
CDR3nt: TGTGCCATCAGTGACCGGGACAGGGGAATCGGGGAGACCCAGTACTTC
CDR3aa: CAISDRDRGIGETQYF

d_gene: TRBD2
v_gene: TRBV15
j_gene: TRBJ2-1
abundance: few
CDR3nt: TGTGCCACCAGCAGAGAGCGTAGCGGGGGGCCCAATGAGCAGTTCTTC
CDR3aa: CATSRERSGGPNEQFF

d_gene: TRBD2
v_gene: TRBV9
j_gene: TRBJ2-3
abundance: few
CDR3nt: TGTGCCAGCAGCGCCGGGACTAGCGGGGGGACTGGCACAGATACGCAGTATTTT
CDR3aa: CASSAGTSGGTGTDTQYF

d_gene: -
v_gene: TRBV9
j_gene: TRBJ1-4
abundance: few
CDR3nt: TGTGCCAGCAGCTTCTCAGGGAAGACTAATGAAAAACTGTTTTTT
CDR3aa: CASSFSGKTNEKLFF

d_gene: TRBD2
v_gene: TRBV11-2
j_gene: TRBJ2-1
abundance: -
CDR3nt: TGTGCCAGCAGCCTGGCTAGCGGGGGGTTGGACAATGAGCAGTTCTTC
CDR3aa: CASSLASGGLDNEQFF

d_gene: TRBD2
v_gene: TRBV2
j_gene: TRBJ2-7
abundance: few
CDR3nt: TGTGCCAGCAGAGGGACTAGCGGACCCTACGAGCAGTACTTC
CDR3aa: CASRGTSGPYEQYF

d_gene: -
v_gene: TRBV20-1
j_gene: TRBJ2-1
abundance: few
CDR3nt: TGCAGTGCTAGCACCCAGTACGATGAGCAGTTCTTC
CDR3aa: CSASTQYDEQFF

d_gene: TRBD1
v_gene: TRBV6-1
j_gene: TRBJ2-5
abundance: -
CDR3nt: TGTGCCAGCAGGGACAGGGGTGGGGAGACCCAGTACTTC
CDR3aa: CASRDRGGETQYF

d_gene: TRBD1
v_gene: TRBV7-9
j_gene: TRBJ2-7
abundance: medium-sized
CDR3nt: TGTGCCAGCAGTTCCGGGACAGGGGTTGAGCAGTACTTC
CDR3aa: CASSSGTGVEQYF

d_gene: TRBD2
v_gene: TRBV6-1
j_gene: TRBJ2-7
abundance: -
CDR3nt: TGTGCCAGCAACATCGGGGGGGCCCAATACGAGCAGTACTTC
CDR3aa: CASNIGGAQYEQYF

d_gene: TRBD2
v_gene: TRBV11-1
j_gene: TRBJ2-1
abundance: few
CDR3nt: TGTGCCAGCAGGCATGGTCTATTGGAGCGGGAACCCCGAGGGGCCTACAATGAGCAGTTCTTC
CDR3aa: CASRHGLLEREPRGAYNEQFF

d_gene: TRBD2
v_gene: TRBV7-8
j_gene: TRBJ2-7
abundance: -
CDR3nt: TGTGCCAGCAGCCCTCCCTCCGGGACTAGCGGGTGCCGATACGAGCAGTACTTC
CDR3aa: CASSPPSGTSGCRYEQYF

d_gene: -
v_gene: TRBV12-3/TRBV12-4
j_gene: TRBJ2-5
abundance: many
CDR3nt: TGTGCCAGCAGTACCCCGCGAGAGACCCAGTACTTC
CDR3aa: CASSTPRETQYF

d_gene: -
v_gene: TRBV4-1
j_gene: TRBJ2-5
abundance: -
CDR3nt: TGCGCCAGCAGCCCACAGGGTAACTTCCAAGAGACCCAGTACTTC
CDR3aa: CASSPQGNFQETQYF

d_gene: -
v_gene: TRBV5-1
j_gene: TRBJ2-5
abundance: once
CDR3nt: TGCGCCAGCAGCTTGGGAAAGGAGACCCAGTACTTC
CDR3aa: CASSLGKETQYF

d_gene: TRBD1
v_gene: TRBV20-1
j_gene: TRBJ2-7
abundance: -
CDR3nt: TGCAGTGCTAGAGAGGTCGAGGGGGCGTTCTACGAGCAGTACTTC
CDR3aa: CSAREVEGAFYEQYF

d_gene: -
v_gene: TRBV3-1
j_gene: TRBJ2-4
abundance: -
CDR3nt: TGTGCCAGCAGCCAACCCGGGGCCCGAGCCAAAAACATTCAGTACTTC
CDR3aa: CASSQPGARAKNIQYF

d_gene: TRBD2
v_gene: TRBV28
j_gene: TRBJ2-7
abundance: few
CDR3nt: TGTGCCAGCAGTCCCCCGGGACTAGCGGGGGGTCCCACCTACGAGCAGTACTTC
CDR3aa: CASSPPGLAGGPTYEQYF

d_gene: -
v_gene: TRBV28
j_gene: TRBJ2-5
abundance: few
CDR3nt: TGTGCCAGCAGTTTTTTGGGGGACGGGGAGACCCAGTACTTC
CDR3aa: CASSFLGDGETQYF

d_gene: TRBD1
v_gene: TRBV20-1
j_gene: TRBJ2-2
abundance: -
CDR3nt: TGCAGTGCTGATGGACAGGAGAACACCGGGGAGCTGTTTTTT
CDR3aa: CSADGQENTGELFF

d_gene: TRBD1
v_gene: TRBV11-2
j_gene: TRBJ2-1
abundance: -
CDR3nt: TGTGCCAGCAGCGGCCCCGGGACAGGGATGCTGAATGAGCAGTTCTTC
CDR3aa: CASSGPGTGMLNEQFF

d_gene: -
v_gene: TRBV20-1
j_gene: TRBJ1-4
abundance: -
CDR3nt: TGCAGTGCTAGAGCCAGGAACCTATCAACTAATGAAAAACTGTTTTTT
CDR3aa: CSARARNLSTNEKLFF

d_gene: -
v_gene: TRBV27
j_gene: TRBJ2-1
abundance: -
CDR3nt: TGTGCCAGCAGCCCCAGCCATCTCTTCCTCACGGTTGAGCAGTTCTTC
CDR3aa: CASSPSHLFLTVEQFF

d_gene: TRBD1
v_gene: TRBV27
j_gene: TRBJ2-5
abundance: few
CDR3nt: TGTGCCAGCAGTTTTAACAGGGGGGTCCAAGAGACCCAGTACTTC
CDR3aa: CASSFNRGVQETQYF

d_gene: TRBD2
v_gene: TRBV28
j_gene: TRBJ2-1
abundance: few
CDR3nt: TGTGCCAGCACAGCGGGGGGAATCAATGAGCAGTTCTTC
CDR3aa: CASTAGGINEQFF

d_gene: TRBD1
v_gene: TRBV20-1
j_gene: TRBJ1-2
abundance: few
CDR3nt: TGCAGTGCCCGGGACAGGGATCGGCTATTTGGCTACACCTTC
CDR3aa: CSARDRDRLFGYTF

d_gene: TRBD2
v_gene: TRBV3-1
j_gene: TRBJ2-3
abundance: -
CDR3nt: TGTGCCACCACCCATACCGGGGGGGGGAGAAGCACAGATACGCAGTATTTT
CDR3aa: CATTHTGGGRSTDTQYF

d_gene: -
v_gene: TRBV15
j_gene: TRBJ2-7
abundance: -
CDR3nt: TGTGCCACCAGCAGAGTCCGGGGCGACGAGCAGTACTTC
CDR3aa: CATSRVRGDEQYF